The T cell receptor (beta chain) described here comes from a study of Ad26.COV2.S vaccination and SARS-CoV-2 variants. A single count supports this clone. The CDR3 sequence is 16 residues long. Germline CDR1 is SGHTA and CDR2 is FQGNSA. Trimming at V came to 4 bases and at J to 5 bases, leaving 13 bases not matched to a gene. Profiling relied on immunoSEQ multiplex PCR, and the TCRdb table lists in-frame clones only, not all of them. The data show around 350,000 clones, with 70% to 90% seen just once and 3.3% held by the top ten. Treatment described: over 15 received Ad26.COV2.S at low or high dose, single or two shots; about 5 received placebo; per-sample allocation not given. All samples were drawn on day 63, counting from the first vaccine or placebo injection. Vaccine was an Ad26 vector expressing Wuhan-strain SARS-CoV-2 spike.

This sample comprised peripheral blood, obtained in a trial of Ad26.COV2.S vaccine versus placebo. The TCR sequence derives from a person between 18 and 60 years old who received the Ad26.COV2.S COVID-19 vaccine or a placebo. The rearrangement joins TRBV7-2 to TRBJ1-1; TRBD1 matches at 7 bases. In DNA, the CDR3 is TGTGCCAGCAGCTCCAGGTCGGGACAGCAACGAACTGAAGCTTTCTTT. Residues: CASSSRSGQQRTEAFF.